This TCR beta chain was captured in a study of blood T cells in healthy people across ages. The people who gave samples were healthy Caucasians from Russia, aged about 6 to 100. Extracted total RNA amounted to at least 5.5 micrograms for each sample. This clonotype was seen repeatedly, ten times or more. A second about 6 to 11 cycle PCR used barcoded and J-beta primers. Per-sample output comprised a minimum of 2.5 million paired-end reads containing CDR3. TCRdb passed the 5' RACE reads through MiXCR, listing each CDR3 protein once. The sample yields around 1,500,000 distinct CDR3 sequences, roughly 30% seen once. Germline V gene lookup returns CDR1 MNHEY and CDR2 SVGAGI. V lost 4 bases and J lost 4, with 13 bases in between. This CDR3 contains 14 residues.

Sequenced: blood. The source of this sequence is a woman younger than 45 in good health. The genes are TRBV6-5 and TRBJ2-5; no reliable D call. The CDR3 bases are TGTGCCAGCAGTTCCCTGGGCGCGTTAGAGACCCAGTACTTC. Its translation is CASSSLGALETQYF.